What follows are 27 T cell receptor beta chains derived from one specimen sequenced in a study of T cells in Graves' hyperthyroidism and ophthalmopathy. The TCR beta CDR3 regions underwent amplification using RNA transcripts as the source. In the first-round RT-PCR of the TCR CDR3, the HTBI primer set was used. From the multiplex PCR reads, TCRdb called clonotypes with MiXCR, one entry per CDR3 protein. The table includes 550,000 to 850,000 distinct CDR3 sequences, over 15% detected once. Sequencing used blood. The source of these receptors is a woman aged 50 to 60 with Graves' hyperthyroidism that later progressed to Graves' ophthalmopathy.

About this clonotype itself: The CDR3 does not end in the conserved phenylalanine or tryptophan, so this is likely a read error. This chain joins TRBV14 and TRBJ1-1; a weak D match, TRBD1 (6 bases). The CDR3 spans 18 residues. Trimming took off 2 bases at V and 4 bases at J, with 23 bases between the two ends. Per germline, CDR1 SGHDN and CDR2 FVKESK. The CDR3 spells CASSQIGEGYVTGTEAFL. CDR3 DNA: TGTGCCAGCAGCCAAATTGGAGAGGGTTACGTGACAGGCACTGAAGCTTTCCTT.

V and J are TRBV18 and TRBJ2-2; a weak D match, TRBD2 (6 bases). CDR3 length equals 14 residues. In germline, CDR1 is KGHSH, CDR2 LQKENI. V lost 2 bases, J lost 4 bases, and 8 bases lay in between. The CDR3: CASSPAGPTGELFF. The DNA of the CDR3 is TGTGCCAGCTCACCAGCGGGGCCCACCGGGGAGCTGTTTTTT. Complete variable domain (other parts from reference TRBV18 and TRBJ2-2): NAGVMQNPRHLVRRRGQEARLRCSPMKGHSHVYWYRQLPEEGLKFMVYLQKENIIDESGMPKERFSAEFPKEGPSILRIQQVVRGDSAAYFCASSPAGPTGELFFGEGSRLTVL.

Many counts were recorded for this clonotype. J is TRBJ1-1 and V is TRBV5-1; D unclear. Trimming pared 7 bases from V and 3 bases from J, leaving 16 bases between. CDR1 SGHRS and CDR2 YFSETQ come from the germline V gene. The CDR3 is 14 amino acids. CDR3 sequence: CASRSSGPYTEAFF. For the CDR3, the DNA is TGCGCCAGCCGTTCGTCCGGGCCTTACACTGAAGCTTTCTTT.

This clonotype has at least ten counts. This rearrangement joins TRBV6-1 to TRBJ2-1; D ambiguous. V was shortened by 3 bases and J by 2 bases, with 14 bases between the two germline ends. The CDR3 has 16 residues. Germline V gene lookup returns CDR1 MNHNS and CDR2 SASEGT. CDR3: CASSDQGKLTYNEQFF. CDR3 in DNA: TGTGCCAGCAGTGATCAAGGGAAACTCACCTACAATGAGCAGTTCTTC.

V gene TRBV5-1 combines with J gene TRBJ1-5, with 7 bases aligning to TRBD1. CDR1 and CDR2 (germline): SGHRS, YFSETQ. V was pared by 7 bases and J by 0 bases, with 4 bases of the junction left unmatched. The CDR3 totals 14 residues. In DNA form, the CDR3 reads TGCGCCAGCGGAACAGGGGTTAGCAATCAGCCCCAGCATTTT. It translates to CASGTGVSNQPQHF. Using reference TRBV5-1 and TRBJ1-5 for the parts outside the CDR3, the full variable domain is KAGVTQTPRYLIKTRGQQVTLSCSPISGHRSVSWYQQTPGQGLQFLFEYFSETQRNKGNFPGRFSGRQFSNSRSEMNVSTLELGDSALYLCASGTGVSNQPQHFGDGTRLSIL.

The chain employs TRBV19 and TRBJ1-1, with D maybe TRBD1 (6 bases). The length of the CDR3 is 14 residues. Between the trimmed V and J ends, which lost 9 bases and 4 bases, there was a span of 18 bases. The V gene's germline CDR1 is LNHDA and CDR2 SQIVND (reference sequence). CDR3 sequence: CASLKRGMSTEAFF. The CDR3, as DNA: TGTGCCAGCTTAAAGAGGGGGATGAGCACTGAAGCTTTCTTT.

This clonotype was observed at least ten times. The chain carries TRBV9 and TRBJ2-3; 8 bases map to TRBD2. Per germline, CDR1 SGDLS and CDR2 YYNGEE. V gave up 0 bases and J gave up 0 bases; unmatched junction bases: 15. The CDR3 totals 20 residues. The CDR3 protein is CASSVATWAGGPTSTDTQYF. Here the CDR3 DNA reads TGTGCCAGCAGCGTAGCTACATGGGCGGGGGGCCCGACCAGCACAGATACGCAGTATTTT.

This clonotype was seen more than once but under ten times. The V gene is TRBV7-9, the J gene TRBJ2-1; 15 bases align to TRBD2. The germline gives CDR1 SEHNR, CDR2 FQNEAQ (reference sequence). The CDR3 loop spans 17 amino acids. The trim removed 4 bases at V and 4 bases at J, leaving 5 bases unmatched. The CDR3 coding sequence is TGTGCCAGCAGCTCTGGGACTAGCGGGGGGCCGTACAATGAGCAGTTCTTC. This codes for CASSSGTSGGPYNEQFF.

This clonotype was counted between two and nine times. A much larger clone is a single base away; this may be a read error. The gene calls are TRBV20-1 and TRBJ2-7, with D perhaps TRBD1 or TRBD2 (5 bases each). The germline V and J ends were trimmed by 3 bases and 0 bases, with 12 bases remaining between them. The CDR3 has 14 amino acids. Germline V gene lookup returns CDR1 DFQATT and CDR2 SNEGSKA (reference sequence). CDR3 coding DNA: TGCAGTGCTAGTCACGAGGGGCACTCCTACGAGCAGTACTTC. Protein product: CSASHEGHSYEQYF.

This clonotype was found a few times. This chain joins TRBV10-3 and TRBJ1-4; 7 bases match TRBD1. Trimming removed 0 bases from V and 8 bases from J; junction bases left unmatched: 6. This CDR3 contains 15 residues. The germline CDR1 and CDR2 sequences are ENHRY and SYGVKD. The CDR3 nucleotides read TGTGCCATCAGTGAGTCGGGAGGGGGCGCGGAAAAACTGTTTTTT. Encoded protein: CAISESGGGAEKLFF.

The chain employs TRBV12-5 and TRBJ1-4; D perhaps matches TRBD1 (5 bases). The CDR3 is 16 residues long. V dropped 3 bases and J dropped 7 bases, with 18 bases sitting between them. Germline CDR1 reads LGHNT; CDR2 reads FRNRAP. This CDR3 reads CASGLGLGGDGEKLFF. The CDR3 DNA reads as TGTGCTAGTGGTTTAGGGCTTGGGGGGGATGGTGAAAAACTGTTTTTT.

The sample holds a few counts of this clonotype. The V gene is TRBV7-9, the J gene TRBJ1-3; TRBD1 might be the D (5 bases). Trimming cost V 5 bases and J 0 bases, with 14 bases left between them. The CDR3 totals 16 residues. Germline V lookup: CDR1 SEHNR, CDR2 FQNEAQ (reference sequence). This chain's CDR3 is CASSGAGTVSGNTIYF. The CDR3 region has the DNA TGTGCCAGCAGCGGAGCCGGGACGGTCTCTGGAAACACCATATATTTT.

This clonotype occurred many times. The gene calls are TRBV30 and TRBJ1-1, with TRBD1 as a possible D gene (5 bases). Trimming removed 0 bases at V and 0 bases at J, with 11 bases between. This CDR3 has 15 amino acids. Germline V gives CDR1 GTSNPN, CDR2 SVGIG (reference sequence). This chain's CDR3 is CAWSVPGTVNTEAFF. The CDR3 bases are TGTGCCTGGAGTGTCCCGGGGACGGTGAACACTGAAGCTTTCTTT.

This clonotype was recorded many times. The chain has TRBV27 and TRBJ1-5; D may be TRBD1 (6 bases). CDR1 MNHEY and CDR2 SMNVEV come from the germline V gene (reference sequence). There are 15 residues in the CDR3. V was trimmed by 0 bases and J by 6 bases, leaving 12 bases between them. DNA of the CDR3: TGTGCCAGCAGTTTATCGGCAGGGGAGGTTCAGCCCCAGCATTTT. Translated: CASSLSAGEVQPQHF.

This clonotype was counted ten times or more. The chain uses TRBV7-8 and TRBJ2-2; D tentatively reads TRBD1 or TRBD2 (6 bases each). There are 15 residues in the CDR3. V was trimmed by 5 bases and J by 7 bases, leaving 17 bases between them. Germline V gene sequence: CDR1 SGHVS, CDR2 FQNEAQ. CDR3 protein: CASSPDRGAGGELFF. The CDR3 DNA sequence: TGTGCCAGCAGCCCGGATAGGGGGGCAGGCGGGGAGCTGTTTTTT. The whole variable domain, filled in from reference TRBV7-8 and TRBJ2-2, reads GAGVSQSPRYKVAKRGQDVALRCDPISGHVSLFWYQQALGQGPEFLTYFQNEAQLDKSGLPSDRFFAERPEGSVSTLKIQRTQQEDSAVYLCASSPDRGAGGELFFGEGSRLTVL.

This clonotype was seen many times. This chain connects TRBV15 to TRBJ1-1; D gene uncertain. Between the trimmed V and J ends, which lost 7 bases and 4 bases, there was a span of 16 bases. In germline, CDR1 is LNHNV, CDR2 YYDKDF (reference sequence). The CDR3 length is 14 residues. CDR3 amino acids: CATNPGPVGTEAFF. The CDR3 nucleotides are TGTGCCACCAATCCCGGGCCTGTGGGCACTGAAGCTTTCTTT. Looking up the rest from reference TRBV15 and TRBJ1-1 gives the full variable domain: DAMVIQNPRYQVTQFGKPVTLSCSQTLNHNVMYWYQQKSSQAPKLLFHYYDKDFNNEADTPDNFQSRRPNTSFCFLDIRSPGLGDTAMYLCATNPGPVGTEAFFGQGTRLTVV.

In its sample, this clonotype was seen a few times. This chain links TRBV20-1 with TRBJ2-1, with TRBD2 identical over 7 bases. CDR1 is DFQATT and CDR2 is SNEGSKA in the germline V gene (reference sequence). This CDR3 has 13 amino acids. J was trimmed by 4 bases and V by 5 bases; bases with no gene match: 5. CDR3 nucleotides: TGCAGTGCTGGACTAGGGGCATACAATGAGCAGTTCTTC. Translated, it gives CSAGLGAYNEQFF.

This clonotype was counted at least ten times. The rearrangement links TRBV30 to TRBJ2-5; tentative D call: TRBD2 (6 bases). Germline CDR1 reads GTSNPN; CDR2 reads SVGIG (reference sequence). The V end lost 0 bases, the J end lost 1 base, and 9 bases lay between the germline ends. This CDR3 has 14 amino acids. CDR3 protein: CAWSVLGGQETQYF. The CDR3 region has the DNA TGTGCCTGGAGTGTACTGGGGGGCCAAGAGACCCAGTACTTC.

Only a few counts were recorded for this clonotype. CDR3 coding DNA: TGCGCCAGCAGTAGGGCACAGTACGAGCAGTACTTC. Its translation: CASSRAQYEQYF. The V gene is TRBV10-2, the J gene TRBJ2-7; D unclear. CDR1 WSHSY and CDR2 SAAADI come from the germline V gene. V lost 5 bases and J 4 bases, leaving 9 bases between the germline ends. The CDR3 is 12 amino acids.

This clonotype was recorded only once. This chain links TRBV18 with TRBJ1-5; D gene uncertain. This CDR3 region has 15 residues. V gave up 5 bases and J gave up 0 bases, with 11 bases separating them. Germline V CDR1 and CDR2: KGHSH, LQKENI. This CDR3 is CASSAGRHSNQPQHF. The CDR3 DNA follows: TGTGCCAGCTCAGCCGGACGGCATAGCAATCAGCCCCAGCATTTT.

This chain uses TRBV6-1 with TRBJ1-2; 8 nucleotides match TRBD1. The CDR3 is 15 amino acids. The V segment lost 2 bases and the J segment 2 bases; nucleotides outside the gene matches: 4. Germline V gene lookup returns CDR1 MNHNS and CDR2 SASEGT. CDR3 coding DNA: TGTGCCAGCAGTGAACGGTCAGGGGGCAACTATGGCTACACCTTC. This sequence encodes CASSERSGGNYGYTF.

This clonotype was picked up one time. The CDR3 sequence is CASSQTTGGVNYGYTF. CDR3 sequence (DNA): TGTGCCAGCAGCCAAACTACAGGGGGCGTAAACTATGGCTACACCTTC. The chain links TRBV3-1 to TRBJ1-2; 9 bases match TRBD1. J was trimmed by 2 bases and V by 2 bases; bases with no gene match: 6. The CDR3 is 16 amino acids. The germline CDR1 and CDR2 sequences are LGHDT and YNNKEL (reference sequence). The full variable domain, in which reference TRBV3-1 and TRBJ1-2 provide the parts outside the CDR3, is DTAVSQTPKYLVTQMGNDKSIKCEQNLGHDTMYWYKQDSKKFLKIMFSYNNKELIINETVPNRFSPKSPDKAHLNLHINSLELGDSAVYFCASSQTTGGVNYGYTFGSGTRLTVV.

CDR3 nucleotides: TGCAGTGCTAGAGATGAGGCGCTGATTAATCAGCCCCAGCATTTT. It encodes CSARDEALINQPQHF. The chain recombines TRBV20-1 with TRBJ1-5; no firm D call. From germline, CDR1 is DFQATT and CDR2 SNEGSKA (reference sequence). The CDR3 length is 15 residues. V lost 0 bases to trimming and J lost 4 bases, with 13 bases between them.

The chain couples TRBV29-1 to TRBJ2-5; D unclear. CDR1 and CDR2 from the germline V gene are SQVTM and ANQGSEA. CDR3 length: 10 amino acids. Trimming removed 5 bases at V and 2 bases at J, with 3 bases between. This chain's CDR3 is CSVLQETQYF. CDR3 DNA sequence: TGCAGCGTTCTTCAAGAGACCCAGTACTTC.

This clonotype has ten or more counts. J is TRBJ1-1 and V is TRBV5-1; D uncertain. V gave up 1 base and J gave up 1 base, with 11 bases separating them. The CDR3 loop spans 15 amino acids. Germline CDR1 and CDR2: SGHRS and YFSETQ. The CDR3 nucleotides are TGCGCCAGCAGCTTGAGAGGGCGCACGAACACTGAAGCTTTCTTT. It yields the protein CASSLRGRTNTEAFF.

The genes are TRBV30 and TRBJ1-3; D remains unclear. V dropped 2 bases and J dropped 0 bases, with 14 bases sitting between them. The CDR3 sequence is 16 residues long. Germline V lookup: CDR1 GTSNPN, CDR2 SVGIG (reference sequence). The DNA of the CDR3 is TGTGCCTGGAGTTCTTCGATCGGGAGCTCTGGAAACACCATATATTTT. Protein sequence: CAWSSSIGSSGNTIYF.

The chain uses TRBV20-1 and TRBJ2-5, with D unclear. Trimming took 1 base from V and 4 from J, leaving 13 bases between them. The CDR3 is 14 amino acids. Germline lookup yields CDR1 DFQATT and CDR2 SNEGSKA (reference sequence). CDR3 residues: CSARVPRLGETQYF. The CDR3 bases are TGCAGTGCTAGAGTTCCAAGATTAGGAGAGACCCAGTACTTC.